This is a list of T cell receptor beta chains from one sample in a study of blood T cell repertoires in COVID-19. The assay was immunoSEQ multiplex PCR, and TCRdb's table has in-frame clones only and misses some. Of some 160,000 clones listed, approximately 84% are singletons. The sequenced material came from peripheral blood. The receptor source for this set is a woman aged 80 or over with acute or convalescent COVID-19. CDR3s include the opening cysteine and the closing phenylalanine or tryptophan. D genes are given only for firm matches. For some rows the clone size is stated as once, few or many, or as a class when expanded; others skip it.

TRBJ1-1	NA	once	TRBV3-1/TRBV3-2	CASSRNAGLDTEAFF	TGTGCCAGCAGCAGAAACGCAGGGTTGGACACTGAAGCTTTCTTT
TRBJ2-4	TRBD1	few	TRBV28	CASSTHRGYIQYF	TGTGCCAGCAGTACGCACAGGGGTTACATTCAGTACTTC
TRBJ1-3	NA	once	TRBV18	CASSPNRDSGNTIYF	TGTGCCAGCTCACCCAACAGGGACTCTGGAAACACCATATATTTT
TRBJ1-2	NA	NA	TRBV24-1	CATSDTGSAYGYTF	TGTGCCACCAGTGATACAGGGTCGGCCTATGGCTACACTTTC
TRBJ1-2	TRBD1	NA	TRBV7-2	CASTLGQGVYGYTF	TGTGCCAGCACCCTGGGACAGGGCGTCTATGGCTACACCTTC
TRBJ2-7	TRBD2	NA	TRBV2	CASRPIAGINEQYF	TGTGCCAGCAGACCGATAGCGGGAATCAACGAGCAGTACTTC
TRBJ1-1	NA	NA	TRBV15	CATSFQRGTEAFF	TGTGCCACCAGCTTCCAAAGGGGCACTGAAGCTTTCTTT
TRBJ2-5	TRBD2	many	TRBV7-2	CASSLRTGGPETQYF	TGTGCCAGCAGCTTAAGGACGGGGGGGCCGGAGACCCAGTACTTC
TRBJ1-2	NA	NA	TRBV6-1	CASSALGEGVNYGYTF	TGTGCCAGCAGTGCCCTTGGTGAAGGGGTAAACTATGGCTACACCTTC
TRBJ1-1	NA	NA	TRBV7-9	CASSLRETVAFF	TGTGCCAGCAGCTTAAGAGAGACAGTCGCTTTCTTT
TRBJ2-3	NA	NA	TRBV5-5	CASSLVASNTDTQYF	TGTGCCAGCAGCTTGGTGGCCTCCAACACAGATACGCAGTATTTT
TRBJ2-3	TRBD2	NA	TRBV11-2	CASSLDHERSGSLGTQYF	TGTGCCAGCAGCTTAGATCACGAGAGGAGCGGGAGTCTTGGTACGCAGTATTTT
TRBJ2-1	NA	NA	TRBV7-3	CASSLQQGRGNEQFF	TGTGCCAGCAGCTTACAGCAGGGGAGGGGCAATGAGCAGTTCTTC
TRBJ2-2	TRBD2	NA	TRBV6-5	CASLLLAGGPGELFF	TGTGCCAGCTTACTACTAGCGGGGGGGCCCGGGGAGCTGTTTTTT
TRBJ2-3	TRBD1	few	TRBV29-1	CSVNRGITDTQYF	TGCAGCGTTAACAGGGGAATCACAGATACGCAGTATTTT